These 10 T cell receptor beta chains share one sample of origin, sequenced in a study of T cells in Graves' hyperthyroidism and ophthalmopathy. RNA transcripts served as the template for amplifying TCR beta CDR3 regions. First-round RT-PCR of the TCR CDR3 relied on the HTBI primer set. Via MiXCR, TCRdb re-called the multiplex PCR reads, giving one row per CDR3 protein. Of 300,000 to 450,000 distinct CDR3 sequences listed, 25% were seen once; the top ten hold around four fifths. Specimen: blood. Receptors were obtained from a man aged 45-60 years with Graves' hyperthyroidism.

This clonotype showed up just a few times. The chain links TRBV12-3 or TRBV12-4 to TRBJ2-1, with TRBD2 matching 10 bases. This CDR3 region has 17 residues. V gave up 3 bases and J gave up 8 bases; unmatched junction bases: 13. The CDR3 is CASSFRLSGRVGDEQFF. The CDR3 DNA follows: TGTGCCAGCAGTTTTCGCCTGAGCGGGAGGGTGGGGGATGAGCAGTTCTTC.

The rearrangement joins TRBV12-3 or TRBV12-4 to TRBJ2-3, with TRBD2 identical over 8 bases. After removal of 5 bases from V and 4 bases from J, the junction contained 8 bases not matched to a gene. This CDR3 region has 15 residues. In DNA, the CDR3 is TGTGCCAGCAGTCCCCACGGGGGGGTGGCAGATACGCAGTATTTT. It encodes CASSPHGGVADTQYF.

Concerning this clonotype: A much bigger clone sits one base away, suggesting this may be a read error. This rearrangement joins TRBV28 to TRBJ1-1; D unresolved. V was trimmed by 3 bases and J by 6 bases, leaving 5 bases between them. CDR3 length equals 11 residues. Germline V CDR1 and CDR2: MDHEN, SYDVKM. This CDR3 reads CASSFFAEAFF. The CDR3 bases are TGTGCCAGCAGTTTCTTCGCTGAAGCTTTCTTT.

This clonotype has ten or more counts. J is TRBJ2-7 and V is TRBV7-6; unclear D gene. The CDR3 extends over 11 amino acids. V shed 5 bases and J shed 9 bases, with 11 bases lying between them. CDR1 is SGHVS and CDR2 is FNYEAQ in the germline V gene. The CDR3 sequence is CASSVGLVQYF. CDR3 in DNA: TGTGCCAGCAGCGTGGGCCTTGTGCAGTACTTC.

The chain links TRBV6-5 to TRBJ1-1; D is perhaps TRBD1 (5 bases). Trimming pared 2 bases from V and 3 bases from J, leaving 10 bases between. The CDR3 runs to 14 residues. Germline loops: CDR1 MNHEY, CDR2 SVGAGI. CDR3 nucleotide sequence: TGTGCCAGCAGTTACGACAGACAATACACTGAAGCTTTCTTT. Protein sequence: CASSYDRQYTEAFF.

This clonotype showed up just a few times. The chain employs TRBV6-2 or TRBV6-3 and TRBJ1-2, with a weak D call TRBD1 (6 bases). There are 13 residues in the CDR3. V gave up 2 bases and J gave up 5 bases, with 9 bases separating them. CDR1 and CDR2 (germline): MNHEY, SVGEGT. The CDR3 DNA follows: TGTGCCAGCAGTTACCTACAGGGATATGGCTACACCTTC. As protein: CASSYLQGYGYTF.

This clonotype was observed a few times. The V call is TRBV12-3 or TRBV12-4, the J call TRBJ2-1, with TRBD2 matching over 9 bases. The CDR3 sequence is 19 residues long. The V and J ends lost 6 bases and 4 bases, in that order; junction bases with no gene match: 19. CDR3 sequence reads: CASSQFRGAGGKTYNEQFF. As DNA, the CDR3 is TGTGCCAGCAGCCAATTCAGGGGGGCGGGAGGGAAAACATACAATGAGCAGTTCTTC.

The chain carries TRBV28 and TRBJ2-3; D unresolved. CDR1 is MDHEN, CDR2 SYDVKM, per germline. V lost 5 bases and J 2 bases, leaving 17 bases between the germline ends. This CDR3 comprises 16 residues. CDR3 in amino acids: CASSLSGNSFTDTQYF. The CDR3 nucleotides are TGTGCCAGCAGTCTATCAGGAAACTCCTTCACAGATACGCAGTATTTT.

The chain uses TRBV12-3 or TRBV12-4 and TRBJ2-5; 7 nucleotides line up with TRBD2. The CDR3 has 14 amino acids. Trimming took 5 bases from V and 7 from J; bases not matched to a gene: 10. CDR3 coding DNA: TGTGCCAGCAGTGTAAGCGGGACCTGGGCGACCCAGTACTTC. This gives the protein CASSVSGTWATQYF.

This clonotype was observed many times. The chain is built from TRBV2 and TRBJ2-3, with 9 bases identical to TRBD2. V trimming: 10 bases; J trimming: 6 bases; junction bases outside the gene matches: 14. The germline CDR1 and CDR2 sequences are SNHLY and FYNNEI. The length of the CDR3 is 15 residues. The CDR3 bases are TGTGCCACCCTGTCGGCTAGCGGGACTTTGGATACGCAGTATTTT. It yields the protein CATLSASGTLDTQYF.